The 28 T cell receptor beta chains below all came from one sample that was sequenced in a study of blood T cell repertoires in COVID-19. Data came from immunoSEQ multiplex PCR; TCRdb stores just in-frame clones and leaves some out. The sample yields some 53,000 clones, approximately 84% seen once. The sequenced material came from peripheral blood. These receptors originate from a man between 70 and 80 years old with acute or convalescent COVID-19.

J is TRBJ2-3 and V is TRBV6-6; no clear D. Trimming took off 6 bases at V and 3 bases at J, with 10 bases between the two ends. Looked up from germline, CDR1 is MNHNY and CDR2 is SVGAGI (reference sequence). This CDR3 region has 13 residues. CDR3 region: CASSPPGTDTQYF. In DNA, the CDR3 is TGTGCCAGCAGCCCTCCCGGGACAGATACGCAGTATTTT.

This chain uses TRBV7-2 with TRBJ2-7, with D maybe TRBD1 (6 bases). The CDR3 runs 13 residues. V was trimmed by 1 base and J by 7 bases, leaving 11 bases between them. Per the germline V gene, CDR1 is SGHTA and CDR2 is FQGNSA. CDR3 DNA sequence: TGTGCCAGCAGCTTAGACAGGGCCGGAGAGCAGTACTTC. Translated, it gives CASSLDRAGEQYF.

This clone was seen just once. This chain links TRBV19 with TRBJ2-5, with TRBD1 as a possible D gene (6 bases). CDR3 length: 16 residues. Germline values: CDR1 LNHDA, CDR2 SQIVND (reference sequence). The ends were cut back, 5 bases at V and 0 bases at J, with 16 bases in the middle. The CDR3 region has the DNA TGTGCCAGTAGTTGGGACGGCAGGGGCTACCAAGAGACCCAGTACTTC. It translates to CASSWDGRGYQETQYF.

The table lists this clone with a few counts. The chain recombines TRBV7-2 with TRBJ2-7; TRBD2 matches 10 bases. The CDR3 spans 14 residues. V was pared by 5 bases and J by 5 bases, with 6 bases of the junction left unmatched. Germline CDR1 and CDR2: SGHTA and FQGNSA. The CDR3, as DNA: TGTGCCAGCAGCGTAAGCGGGAGGGCCGACGAGCAGTACTTC. Amino acids: CASSVSGRADEQYF. Filled out from reference TRBV7-2 and TRBJ2-7, the complete variable domain reads GAGVSQSPSNKVTEKGKDVELRCDPISGHTALYWYRQSLGQGLEFLIYFQGNSAPDKSGLPSDRFSAERTGGSVSTLTIQRTQQEDSAVYLCASSVSGRADEQYFGPGTRLTVT.

V usage is TRBV6-1 and J usage is TRBJ2-5, with 7 bases aligning to TRBD1. CDR3 length: 15 amino acids. After removal of 1 base from V and 5 bases from J, the junction contained 7 bases not matched to a gene. CDR1 and CDR2 from the germline V gene are MNHNS and SASEGT. The CDR3 DNA reads as TGTGCCAGCAGTGAAGTTGACAGGGTGTGGGAGACCCAGTACTTC. This sequence encodes CASSEVDRVWETQYF.

In this sample, this clone turned up a few times. The chain has TRBV7-6 and TRBJ2-2, with D perhaps TRBD1 (5 bases). V shed 1 base and J shed 1 base, with 7 bases lying between them. CDR3 length: 15 amino acids. Germline CDR1 is SGHVS and CDR2 is FNYEAQ. The CDR3 nucleotides read TGTGCCAGCAGCTTAGGGACATGGAACACCGGGGAGCTGTTTTTT. It encodes CASSLGTWNTGELFF.

The V gene is TRBV9, the J gene TRBJ2-3, with 10 bases aligning to TRBD2. V shed 0 bases, J shed 3 bases, and the junction held 7 bases outside the gene matches. The CDR3 spans 17 residues. Germline-derived CDR1 and CDR2 are SGDLS and YYNGEE. The CDR3 reads CASSVDPSGSPTDTQYF. CDR3 nucleotide sequence: TGTGCCAGCAGCGTAGATCCTAGCGGGAGTCCGACAGATACGCAGTATTTT.

V gene TRBV19 combines with J gene TRBJ1-3; unclear D gene. CDR3 length: 14 amino acids. V was cut by 5 bases and J by 0 bases, with 8 bases left in between. The germline V gene has CDR1 LNHDA and CDR2 SQIVND (reference sequence). CDR3 sequence: CASSLRGSGNTIYF. In DNA, the CDR3 is TGTGCCAGTAGTTTACGGGGCTCTGGAAACACCATATATTTT.

This clone showed up just once. This chain joins TRBV12-3 or TRBV12-4 and TRBJ2-7, with unresolved D. This CDR3 spans 11 amino acids. V was shortened by 5 bases and J by 4 bases, with 6 bases between the two germline ends. Written as DNA, the CDR3 is TGTGCCAGCAGTGAGAATTACGAGCAGTACTTC. It codes for CASSENYEQYF.

V is TRBV18 and J is TRBJ1-2; 7 nucleotides agree with TRBD1. The CDR3 contains 15 residues. Germline CDR1 KGHSH, CDR2 LQKENI. The junction had 8 bases not matched to a gene; V was cut back by 1 base and J by 6 bases. The CDR3 sequence is CASSPRLDRENGYTF. The DNA for the CDR3 is TGTGCCAGCTCACCACGACTTGACAGGGAAAATGGCTACACCTTC.

In this sample, this clone turned up many times. The J gene is TRBJ2-3, the V gene TRBV5-4; 7 bases line up with TRBD2. This CDR3 spans 16 amino acids. V shed 4 bases, J shed 4 bases, and the junction held 12 bases outside the gene matches. Germline assignment: CDR1 SGHNT and CDR2 YYREEE (reference sequence). CDR3 in amino acids: CASSPLGGRASDTQYF. In DNA form, the CDR3 reads TGTGCCAGCAGCCCGCTCGGAGGGAGGGCGTCAGATACGCAGTATTTT.

The V and J genes are TRBV4-2 and TRBJ1-4; 8 bases are a match to TRBD1. V shed 1 base and J 8 bases; nucleotides not matched to a gene: 6. Germline V lookup: CDR1 LGHNA, CDR2 YNFKEQ. The CDR3 is 15 residues long. The CDR3 is CASSQGQGAAEKLFF. In nucleotides, the CDR3 is TGTGCCAGCAGCCAAGGTCAGGGGGCTGCCGAAAAACTGTTTTTT.

The chain uses TRBV18 and TRBJ1-4; D gene ambiguous. V lost 3 bases, J lost 5 bases, and 13 bases lay in between. Germline CDR1 reads KGHSH; CDR2 reads LQKENI. The CDR3 is 15 residues long. The CDR3: CASSPAGLQNEKLFF. The CDR3 DNA sequence: TGTGCCAGCTCACCGGCTGGACTGCAGAATGAAAAACTGTTTTTT.

The chain joins TRBV7-2 to TRBJ2-1; 9 bases align to TRBD2. V lost 5 bases and J lost 6; bases outside the gene matches: 14. The CDR3 extends over 17 amino acids. Per germline, CDR1 SGHTA and CDR2 FQGNSA. The CDR3: CASSPLRLAGRGNEQFF. The CDR3 nucleotides are TGTGCCAGCAGCCCCCTGAGGCTAGCGGGAAGAGGCAATGAGCAGTTCTTC. Together with reference TRBV7-2 and TRBJ2-1, the CDR3 gives the full variable domain: GAGVSQSPSNKVTEKGKDVELRCDPISGHTALYWYRQSLGQGLEFLIYFQGNSAPDKSGLPSDRFSAERTGGSVSTLTIQRTQQEDSAVYLCASSPLRLAGRGNEQFFGPGTRLTVL.

The chain links TRBV6-4 to TRBJ2-7; 7 bases are a match to TRBD2. Germline V gives CDR1 MRHNA, CDR2 SNTAGT. The CDR3 covers 15 residues. The V segment lost 5 bases and the J segment 6 bases; nucleotides outside the gene matches: 13. The CDR3 DNA sequence: TGTGCCAGCAGTCCAGGCGGGAGTGGGGTCGGCGAGCAGTACTTC. Translated: CASSPGGSGVGEQYF.

V gene TRBV12-2 combines with J gene TRBJ2-7; no DNA check was done on the table's D call, TRBD2. TRBV12-2 is a pseudogene segment. This CDR3 has 17 amino acids. Written as DNA, the CDR3 is TGTGCAAGTCGCTTAACCGGGACTAGCGGGATCTCCTACGAGCAGTACTTC. Its protein is CASRLTGTSGISYEQYF.

This rearrangement joins TRBV25-1 to TRBJ2-3, with 9 bases lining up with TRBD2. Per germline, CDR1 MGHDK and CDR2 SYGVNS. The CDR3 runs 15 residues. V was pared by 4 bases and J by 4 bases, with 6 bases of the junction left unmatched. CDR3 DNA sequence: TGTGCCAGCAGTGGAGGAGCGGGAGGTGCAGATACGCAGTATTTT. Translated: CASSGGAGGADTQYF.

CDR3 DNA sequence: TGCGCCAGCAGACCAGGGAGGGATAACACTGAAGCTTTCTTT. Translation: CASRPGRDNTEAFF. The rearrangement joins TRBV5-1 to TRBJ1-1; TRBD1 is a possible D gene (5 bases). The V gene lost 5 bases and the J gene lost 2 bases, with 13 bases spanning the gap. Germline V CDR1 and CDR2: SGHRS, YFSETQ. There are 14 residues in the CDR3.

The V call is TRBV29-1, the J call TRBJ2-7; D is possibly TRBD2 (6 bases). CDR1 is SQVTM, CDR2 ANQGSEA, per germline. The CDR3 covers 14 residues. Trimming cost V 4 bases and J 2 bases, with 15 bases left between them. Written as DNA, the CDR3 is TGCAGCGTTGGCGGGGCAGGGCCACCCTACGAGCAGTACTTC. Translation: CSVGGAGPPYEQYF.

This clone was detected a few times. V usage is TRBV3-1 (or the pseudogene TRBV3-2) and J usage is TRBJ1-1; 7 bases are shared with TRBD1. CDR1 and CDR2 (germline): LGHDT, YNNKEL (reference sequence). Trimming took 5 bases from V and 6 from J; bases not matched to a gene: 3. This CDR3 has 12 amino acids. CDR3 nucleotides: TGTGCCAGCAGCTACAGGGGCGCTGAAGCTTTCTTT. This sequence encodes CASSYRGAEAFF.

This chain connects TRBV7-3 to TRBJ1-2; the D gene is possibly TRBD1 (5 bases). V was cut by 2 bases and J by 3 bases, with 10 bases left in between. Germline V gene sequence: CDR1 SGHTA, CDR2 FQGTGA. The CDR3 sequence is 14 residues long. This CDR3 reads CASSLFGQDYGYTF. Written as DNA, the CDR3 is TGTGCCAGCAGCTTATTCGGACAAGACTATGGCTACACCTTC.

The J gene is TRBJ2-2, the V gene TRBV6-4, with D tentatively TRBD1 (6 bases). This CDR3 has 17 amino acids. Trimming took 5 bases from V and 1 from J, leaving 17 bases between them. Germline CDR1 reads MRHNA; CDR2 reads SNTAGT. CDR3 region: CASSPMAKGQNTGELFF. Written as DNA, the CDR3 is TGTGCCAGCAGTCCAATGGCCAAGGGACAGAACACCGGGGAGCTGTTTTTT.

This rearrangement joins TRBV28 to TRBJ1-3, with 9 bases aligning to TRBD1. Germline V gene data show CDR1 as MDHEN and CDR2 as SYDVKM. The J segment lost 4 bases and the V segment lost 6 bases, leaving 1 base of the junction unmatched. The CDR3 runs 13 residues. For the CDR3, the DNA is TGTGCCAGCAGAGACAGGGGGGGAAACACCATATATTTT. This gives the protein CASRDRGGNTIYF.

The V call is TRBV6-5, the J call TRBJ2-7, with 9 bases identical to TRBD2. Trimming removed 6 bases from V and 1 base from J; junction bases left unmatched: 7. CDR1 and CDR2 (germline): MNHEY, SVGAGI. The CDR3 runs to 15 residues. Here the CDR3 reads CASSISSGGSYEQYV. CDR3 nucleotide sequence: TGTGCCAGCAGCATCTCAAGCGGGGGGTCCTACGAGCAGTACGTC.

This clone was counted a few times. V usage is TRBV3-1 (or the pseudogene TRBV3-2) and J usage is TRBJ1-1; TRBD1 might be the D (5 bases). Trimming shortened V by 5 bases and J by 7 bases, and 17 bases separated the two germline ends. There are 14 residues in the CDR3. Germline CDR1 is LGHDT and CDR2 is YNNKEL (reference sequence). CDR3 sequence: CASSLRQLQNEAFF. Here the CDR3 DNA reads TGTGCCAGCAGCTTAAGACAGCTCCAGAATGAAGCTTTCTTT.

The rearrangement links TRBV5-8 to TRBJ2-1; TRBD2 matches at 15 bases. V was pared by 4 bases and J by 8 bases, with 4 bases of the junction left unmatched. Germline V CDR1 and CDR2: SGHTS, YDEGEE. The CDR3 is 15 residues long. The CDR3 sequence: CASSEGLAGGDEQFF. CDR3 in DNA: TGTGCCAGCAGCGAGGGACTAGCGGGAGGTGATGAGCAGTTCTTC.

V usage is TRBV15 and J usage is TRBJ2-1; perhaps TRBD2 as D (5 bases). The V and J ends lost 10 bases and 3 bases respectively, with 10 bases between them. The germline CDR1 and CDR2 sequences are LNHNV and YYDKDF (reference sequence). The CDR3 loop spans 12 amino acids. The CDR3 is CAIQSGYNEQFF. The CDR3 DNA follows: TGTGCCATACAAAGCGGCTACAATGAGCAGTTCTTC.

This clone is judged medium-sized. This sequence joins TRBV10-3 and TRBJ1-2, with a tentative D call TRBD1 (5 bases). The CDR3 runs to 15 residues. V lost 3 bases and J lost 5, with 16 bases in between. Germline lookup yields CDR1 ENHRY and CDR2 SYGVKD. CDR3 nucleotide sequence: TGTGCCATCAGTGATCTTCGGACACCAGCTTATGGCTACACCTTC. Amino acids: CAISDLRTPAYGYTF.